This T cell receptor beta chain was identified in a study of T cells in Graves' hyperthyroidism and ophthalmopathy. TCR beta CDR3 regions were amplified from RNA transcripts. In the first-round RT-PCR of the TCR CDR3, the HTBI primer set was used. TCRdb reprocessed the multiplex PCR reads with MiXCR, giving one entry per CDR3 protein. Of hundreds of thousands of distinct CDR3 sequences in the sample, 12% to 15% were seen once. The PBMCs studied were ones that came from 9 to 10 ml fresh peripheral blood. The sample was blood. The TCR originated in a woman in her late teens or twenties with Graves' hyperthyroidism.

The DNA of the CDR3 is TGTGCCAGCAGCCAAGATTCGGCTAGCGGATTCCAAGAGACCCAGTACTTC. It yields the protein CASSQDSASGFQETQYF. The chain combines TRBV3-1 with TRBJ2-5, with 7 bases fitting TRBD2. There are 17 residues in the CDR3. The germline CDR1 and CDR2 sequences are LGHDT and YNNKEL (reference sequence). V lost 0 bases and J lost 1; bases outside the gene matches: 8.